The sequence of this T cell receptor (beta chain) was determined in a study of identical twins (dated by TCRdb to the mid-2010s). The study in broad terms: TCR alpha and beta repertoires from monozygotic twins, unrelated adults of various ages and cord blood were deep-sequenced to test whether fetal clonotypes persist. To rule out contamination, the twin experiments were replicated at different times with different library preparation protocols. Overall study results and their limits: Because the same donors could not be followed over many years, the conclusions relied on cross-sectional statistical analysis. Fewer insertions were carried by abundant cord blood beta clonotypes; a weaker similar trend was observed in young adult naive repertoires, while no such trend was observed in memory repertoires. Zero-insertion analyses could be partly confounded by invariant T cells such as MAIT and iNKT, though diverse VJ usage argued against such confounding for most clonotypes. The excess sharing between twins in beta out-of-frame sequences was weaker because fewer shared sequences reduced the signal-to-noise ratio. In monozygotic twins, recombination models systematically underestimated out-of-frame TCR alpha sharing, but the models matched the sharing seen between unrelated individuals. Compared with coincidental sharing between unrelated individuals, out-of-frame TCR alpha sequences shared between twins had an excess of sequences with low generation probability.

The library was built by means of 5' RACE. For sequencing, an Illumina HiSeq 2000 was employed. Template switching introduced a universal primer binding site; the final cDNA contained a unique molecular identifier, enabling accurate counting of TCR cDNA molecules. Specific primers in the conserved constant-segment region were used to synthesize first-strand cDNA for TCR alpha and beta chains. To control for contamination, every cDNA library carried two barcodes: a SMART-Mk sample barcode plus Illumina barcodes. Two successive PCR steps introduced TruSeq adapter sequences along with Illumina sample barcodes. The Illumina HiSeq platform was used with custom primers to sequence TCR alpha and beta cDNA libraries. As for the authors' bioinformatics: MiGEC was used to process raw reads and extract unique molecular identifiers, and MiXCR was used to find CDR3 positions. For each individual, recombination models were inferred using an EM algorithm with the repgenHMM and IGoR tools. The tcR package in R was used for shared clonotype analysis, with sharing normalized by the product of cloneset sizes. Out-of-frame nonproductive sequences were analyzed to study raw recombination free of thymic and clonal selection effects. TCRdb reprocessing: public reads trimmed at Q25 with fastp, clones called with MiXCR, in-frame beta chains kept. CDR3 protein sequences are deduplicated, and each keeps its most common genes and DNA. The V and J calls here are based on TCRdb, not the publication. Within this sample are around 100,000 distinct CDR3 sequences, with 5.9% of them counted one time only. In total, the top ten clones hold more than 10% of the sample.

The CDR3, cysteine through phenylalanine, is 14 amino acids long. The CDR3 DNA has 42 bases and is translated from base 1. A distance of 4 bases separates the germline ends of V and J, which lose 0 bases and 1 base respectively. The germline V gene supplies CDR1 SGHRS and CDR2 YFSETQ. All donors were healthy Caucasians. Miltenyi CD45RO+ enrichment and human naive T-cell isolation kits were used to isolate memory (CD45RO+) and naive T cells from PBMC. This clonotype has a count of ten or more. Its antigen remains undetermined. No clone much larger than this one lies a single base away; base qualities are absent.

The source is a woman in her forties or fifties in good health. The chain links TRBV5-1 with TRBJ1-4, with an unclear D gene assignment. What was sequenced was memory T cells sorted from blood. The label giving this sample's cell subset or site can be read as: CD45RO+ enriched T cells. This receptor has the CDR3 CASSLGGTNEKLFF. The bases are TGCGCCAGCAGCTTGGGGGGAACTAATGAAAAACTGTTTTTT.